Shown below are 10 T cell receptor beta chains from a single sample sequenced in a study of vaccination and CD4 T cells after COVID-19. Their recognized antigens are unknown. Sequenced with the Oncomine TCR Beta short-read assay was DNA taken from cultured CD4+ T cells. TCRdb re-called the PCR reads through MiXCR, storing one row per CDR3 protein. The sample yields 2,800 or so distinct CDR3 sequences, 27% seen once. The treatment: roughly 10-day PBMC culture with coronavirus spike peptide pools or control peptides (ViraFEST assay). One should note that the unexposed donor's CD4+ T cells were collected before the COVID-19 pandemic (2011-2018). The sample comprised CD4+ T cells from blood, cultured in vitro. These receptor sequences come from a human donor in good health.

This chain uses TRBV29-1 with TRBJ1-2, with 9 bases aligning to TRBD1. This CDR3 comprises 16 residues. Trimming took 5 bases from V and 7 from J; bases not matched to a gene: 17. Germline V gives CDR1 SQVTM, CDR2 ANQGSEA. Written as DNA, the CDR3 is TGCAGCGTTACACAGATGACGACAGGGGGAAGAAGTGGCTACACCTTC. Amino acid sequence: CSVTQMTTGGRSGYTF. The full variable domain, in which reference TRBV29-1 and TRBJ1-2 provide the parts outside the CDR3, is SAVISQKPSRDICQRGTSLTIQCQVDSQVTMMFWYRQQPGQSLTLIATANQGSEATYESGFVIDKFPISRPNLTFSTLTVSNMSPEDSSIYLCSVTQMTTGGRSGYTFGSGTRLTVV.

The chain has TRBV20-1 and TRBJ1-1, with a weak D call TRBD1 (6 bases). The V gene lost 8 bases and the J gene lost 4 bases, with 17 bases spanning the gap. Germline V CDR1 and CDR2: DFQATT, SNEGSKA (reference sequence). CDR3 length: 13 residues. The CDR3 DNA follows: TGCAGTCCATATCAGGGGAGGTCCACTGAAGCTTTCTTT. This encodes CSPYQGRSTEAFF.

This sequence joins TRBV19 and TRBJ1-3; a possible D gene is TRBD1 (5 bases). The CDR3 runs 14 residues. The germline V gene encodes CDR1 LNHDA and CDR2 SQIVND (reference sequence). The V gene lost 7 bases and the J gene lost 1 base, with 11 bases spanning the gap. The CDR3 DNA reads TGTGCCAGTAACCGGCGGGGGTCTGGAAACACCATATATTTT. This encodes CASNRRGSGNTIYF.

The rearrangement links TRBV6-1 to TRBJ2-7; D assignment may be TRBD1 or TRBD2 (8 bases each). Trimming stripped 7 bases from V and 0 bases from J, with 22 bases between. This CDR3 spans 17 amino acids. Germline-derived CDR1 and CDR2 are MNHNS and SASEGT. CDR3 loop: CASTRTRGGTGSYEQYF. Written as DNA, the CDR3 is TGTGCCAGCACCAGAACACGGGGGGGGACAGGCTCCTACGAGCAGTACTTC.

V gene TRBV5-1 combines with J gene TRBJ2-5; tentatively, D is TRBD2 (6 bases). The CDR3 is 15 amino acids. The V gene's germline CDR1 is SGHRS and CDR2 YFSETQ. V lost 2 bases, J lost 5 bases, and 16 bases lay in between. CDR3 residues: CASSLGGLWQETQYF. Here the CDR3 DNA reads TGCGCCAGCAGCTTAGGAGGGCTTTGGCAGGAGACCCAGTACTTC. The full variable domain, completed using reference TRBV5-1 and TRBJ2-5, is KAGVTQTPRYLIKTRGQQVTLSCSPISGHRSVSWYQQTPGQGLQFLFEYFSETQRNKGNFPGRFSGRQFSNSRSEMNVSTLELGDSALYLCASSLGGLWQETQYFGPGTRLLVL.

By share, this clonotype counts as medium-sized (0.01 to 0.1%). This chain uses TRBV6-2 or TRBV6-3 with TRBJ1-5; 7 bases align to TRBD1. Losses at the gene ends were 5 bases for V and 10 bases for J; bases not matched to a gene: 8. CDR3 size: 13 residues. Per the germline V gene, CDR1 is MNHEY and CDR2 is SVGEGT. This CDR3 reads CASSQGQWHPQHF. In nucleotides, the CDR3 is TGTGCCAGCAGTCAGGGACAGTGGCACCCCCAGCATTTT.

The gene calls are TRBV10-2 and TRBJ2-7; D possibly corresponds to TRBD2 (5 bases). Trimming took 0 bases from V and 4 from J, leaving 13 bases between them. The CDR3 runs 15 residues. Germline-derived CDR1 and CDR2 are WSHSY and SAAADI. In DNA, the CDR3 is TGCGCCAGCAGTGAGTCGAGGCTAGCCTCTTACGAGCAGTACTTC. This gives the protein CASSESRLASYEQYF.

V usage is TRBV24-1 and J usage is TRBJ2-6; tentative D call: TRBD1 (5 bases). CDR1 is KGHDR and CDR2 is SFDVKD in the germline V gene. The V gene lost 1 base and the J gene lost 0 bases, with 9 bases spanning the gap. The CDR3 has 17 amino acids. Written as DNA, the CDR3 is TGTGCCACCAGTGATTTTCGACAGACCTCTGGGGCCAACGTCCTGACTTTC. Its translation: CATSDFRQTSGANVLTF.

J is TRBJ1-3 and V is TRBV20-1; D gene unclear. The length of the CDR3 is 15 residues. The V and J ends lost 1 base and 0 bases respectively, with 10 bases between them. Germline assignment: CDR1 DFQATT and CDR2 SNEGSKA (reference sequence). CDR3 nucleotides: TGCAGTGCTAGAGTGAGACTGTACTCTGGAAACACCATATATTTT. It translates to CSARVRLYSGNTIYF.

In its sample, this clonotype ranks as medium-sized. The rearrangement uses TRBV7-2 and TRBJ1-2; no definite D call. V was trimmed by 5 bases and J by 4 bases, leaving 11 bases between them. Germline V gene sequence: CDR1 SGHTA, CDR2 FQGNSA. The CDR3 sequence is 13 residues long. The CDR3 protein is CASSPDISYGYTF. The CDR3 coding sequence is TGTGCCAGCAGCCCCGACATCTCCTATGGCTACACCTTC.